The 7 T cell receptor beta chains given below trace back to one sample, sequenced in a study of T cells in Graves' hyperthyroidism and ophthalmopathy. What was amplified from RNA transcripts were TCR beta CDR3 regions. RT-PCR in the first round (using the HTBI primer set) targeted the TCR CDR3. MiXCR, applied by TCRdb to the multiplex PCR reads, yields one record per CDR3 protein. The sample includes 330,000 or so distinct CDR3 sequences, around 18% of them seen just once. Sequencing was carried out using blood. Receptor source: a woman in her forties with Graves' ophthalmopathy.

Ten or more counts support this clonotype. V gene TRBV7-8 combines with J gene TRBJ1-1; D is possibly TRBD1 (6 bases). The CDR3 has 17 amino acids. CDR1 and CDR2 from the germline V gene are SGHVS and FQNEAQ. V was pared by 2 bases and J by 2 bases, with 18 bases between. CDR3 in DNA: TGTGCCAGCAGCTTACCACCTCTTCGGACAGTCAACACTGAAGCTTTCTTT. Translation: CASSLPPLRTVNTEAFF.

This clonotype was recorded a few times. J is TRBJ2-4 and V is TRBV12-3 or TRBV12-4; D not resolved. The CDR3 contains 15 residues. The V end was cut by 5 bases, the J end by 0 bases, with 11 bases between. CDR3 nucleotides: TGTGCCAGCAGTAGGGTAAATCTAGCCAAAAACATTCAGTACTTC. Translated, it gives CASSRVNLAKNIQYF.

In this sample, this clonotype turned up many times. A junction end diverges from the germline sequence, so it may reflect a read error. The chain employs TRBV5-1 and TRBJ2-7, with 13 bases matching TRBD2. The CDR3 contains 13 residues. Germline CDR1 is SGHRS and CDR2 is YFSETQ. CDR3 coding DNA: TGCGCCAGCAGCTTGGGACTAGCGGGAGGCCCAAACTTC. This gives the protein CASSLGLAGGPNF.

Note on this clonotype: One base away lies a much larger clone, so this may be a sequencing read error. V is TRBV9 and J is TRBJ1-5; D uncertain. Germline V gives CDR1 SGDLS, CDR2 YYNGEE. The CDR3 extends over 13 amino acids. CDR3 in amino acids: CAGSVDGHQPQHF. The CDR3 coding sequence is TGTGCCGGCAGCGTAGACGGGCATCAGCCCCAGCATTTT.

This clonotype occurred a few times. Since no conserved phenylalanine or tryptophan closes the CDR3, a read error is the likely cause. CDR3 nucleotide sequence: TGTGCCAGCGGGCAAGAGACCCAGTACTCC. Translation gives CASGQETQYS. The rearrangement links TRBV6-1 to TRBJ2-5; D is unresolved. There are 10 residues in the CDR3. The germline CDR1 and CDR2 sequences are MNHNS and SASEGT. The V end was cut by 8 bases, the J end by 2 bases, with 3 bases between.

The J gene is TRBJ2-7, the V gene TRBV5-1, with 8 positions matching TRBD2. The CDR3 loop spans 15 amino acids. The V segment lost 1 base and the J segment 5 bases; nucleotides outside the gene matches: 8. Germline V lookup: CDR1 SGHRS, CDR2 YFSETQ. The DNA for the CDR3 is TGCGCCAGCAGCTTGTTACTAGCGGATAACCACGAGCAGTACTTC. As protein: CASSLLLADNHEQYF. Together with reference TRBV5-1 and TRBJ2-7, the CDR3 gives the full variable domain: KAGVTQTPRYLIKTRGQQVTLSCSPISGHRSVSWYQQTPGQGLQFLFEYFSETQRNKGNFPGRFSGRQFSNSRSEMNVSTLELGDSALYLCASSLLLADNHEQYFGPGTRLTVT.

A word on this clonotype: A much larger clone differs by one base, so this may be a read error. This sequence joins TRBV11-2 and TRBJ2-7; 7 positions agree with TRBD1. CDR1 is SGHAT and CDR2 is FQNNGV in the germline V gene. This CDR3 contains 16 residues. DNA of the CDR3: TGTGCCATCAGCTCGATCTCCGGGACAGTCTCCTACGAGCAGTACTTC. It is translated as CAISSISGTVSYEQYF.